This TCR beta chain stems from a study of T cell clonotyping in hematopoietic cell transplantation. Study conclusions and caveats: At the given depth, recipient repertoires were over 97% de novo clonotypes.

With respect to this clone: Antigen: not known.

V lost 11 bases, J lost 3 bases, and 19 bases lay in between. This CDR3 region has 14 residues. Germline assignment: CDR1 ENHRY and CDR2 SYGVKD. Generated by immunoSEQ multiplex PCR, the TCRdb table keeps only in-frame clones and is missing some. In the table there are 10,000 to 11,000 clones, 89% of which are singletons. This sequence joins TRBV10-3 and TRBJ1-2, with D perhaps matching TRBD1 (5 bases). This receptor was taken from a male patient in his sixties or seventies who had an allogeneic stem cell transplant from an unrelated donor, so the T cells may come from the graft donor. Some clones in this sample may be carry-over from other donors' samples. Source: PBMCs, taken 180 days after allogeneic stem cell transplant. The CDR3 region has the DNA TGTGCCTCGGCCCACGGGACGGCCGACTATGGCTACACCTTC. It yields the protein CASAHGTADYGYTF.